This T cell receptor (beta chain) was obtained from a study of blood T cell repertoires in COVID-19. About the study: The United States, Italy and Spain provided the acute and convalescent COVID-19 samples. The cDNA or gDNA used as material had been derived from T cells, B-cell-depleted T cells, or PBMCs.

Under the authors' procedure: Counts of nucleated cells, estimated from reference gene primer amplification, were obtained. Using immunoSEQ multiplex PCR, the repertoire was profiled, and TCRdb retains in-frame clones only, with some absent. The V and J calls and clone size come from that table; D and trimming were worked out from the DNA. The sample includes over 200,000 clones, around 75% seen only once; the top ten take around 5.4%. Germline lookup yields CDR1 MNHEY and CDR2 SVGEGT. V was clipped by 2 bases and J by 4 bases; unmatched bases: 1. CDR3 length: 14 amino acids. V and J are TRBV6-2 or TRBV6-3 and TRBJ1-5, with 8 bases that match TRBD1. Input material: peripheral blood. This sequence was found in a human donor in a cohort sampled during active COVID-19. The DNA for the CDR3 is TGTGCCAGCAGTTACCAGGGGGCAAATCAGCCCCAGCATTTT. This translates into CASSYQGANQPQHF.